A selection of T cell receptor beta chains follows, all from one sample in a study of blood T cell repertoires in COVID-19. Profiled with immunoSEQ multiplex PCR; TCRdb holds only in-frame clones, not every one. The data show tens of thousands of clones, 86% seen once. Sequenced sample: peripheral blood. The source of these receptors is an elderly man with active COVID-19. CDR3s include the opening cysteine and the closing phenylalanine or tryptophan. A D gene is named only where the DNA matches it firmly. Part of the rows lack a size; the others show once, few, many or a class for expanded clones.

clone_size,j_call,d_call,cdr3_length,v_call,cdr3_aa,cdr3_nt
once,TRBJ2-7,-,15,TRBV30,CAWSRSSGPTSEQYF,TGTGCCTGGAGTCGGAGCTCAGGTCCCACTAGCGAGCAGTACTTC
-,TRBJ2-2,-,15,TRBV19,CASSPLGGDTGELFF,TGTGCCAGTAGCCCTCTAGGGGGGGACACCGGGGAGCTGTTTTTT
-,TRBJ1-1,TRBD1,16,TRBV5-4,CASSRLDRGENTEAFF,TGTGCCAGCAGCCGCCTGGACAGGGGGGAGAACACTGAAGCTTTCTTT
-,TRBJ2-7,TRBD1,18,TRBV23-1,CASSQSDCSTGKAGEQYF,TGCGCCAGCAGTCAATCGGATTGTTCGACAGGGAAAGCTGGGGAGCAGTACTTC
once,TRBJ2-7,TRBD1,16,TRBV7-8,CASSRPPQGVSYEQYF,TGTGCCAGCAGCCGCCCCCCACAGGGGGTATCCTACGAGCAGTACTTC
-,TRBJ1-2,-,18,TRBV28,CASSLSLLYTDLLNGYTF,TGTGCCAGCAGTTTATCCCTGCTCTATACAGACCTATTGAATGGCTACACCTTC
-,TRBJ2-7,-,13,TRBV5-6,CASSLMISYEQYF,TGTGCCAGCAGCCTAATGATCTCCTACGAGCAGTACTTC
-,TRBJ2-5,TRBD2,15,TRBV2,CASSTDAGLAGTQYF,TGTGCCAGCAGTACCGACGCAGGACTAGCGGGGACCCAGTACTTC
-,TRBJ1-2,-,15,TRBV18,CASSPPSNSNYGYTF,TGTGCCAGCTCACCACCTTCCAACAGCAACTATGGCTACACCTTC
-,TRBJ2-7,TRBD1,16,TRBV6-5,CASSYQGQGAMGEQYF,TGTGCCAGCAGTTATCAGGGACAGGGGGCGATGGGAGAGCAGTACTTC
-,TRBJ2-5,-,11,TRBV3-1/TRBV3-2,CASSQSETQYF,TGTGCCAGCAGCCAATCGGAGACCCAGTACTTC
-,TRBJ2-7,TRBD2,16,TRBV5-4,CASSLGGSGRLYEQYF,TGTGCCAGCAGCTTGGGGGGTAGCGGGAGGTTATACGAGCAGTACTTC
-,TRBJ2-5,TRBD1,14,TRBV7-9,CASSLTGAGETQYF,TGTGCCAGCAGCTTAACAGGGGCCGGGGAGACCCAGTACTTC
-,TRBJ2-1,TRBD2,18,TRBV24-1,CATSRTSGSFESYNEQFF,TGTGCCACCAGCCGGACTAGCGGGAGCTTCGAGTCCTACAATGAGCAGTTCTTC
-,TRBJ1-2,-,13,TRBV6-6,CASKTKANYGYTF,TGTGCCAGCAAGACAAAAGCTAACTATGGCTACACCTTC
few,TRBJ2-1,TRBD2,15,TRBV7-8,CASAPALAGVNEQFF,TGTGCCAGCGCCCCCGCGCTAGCGGGAGTGAATGAGCAGTTCTTC
-,TRBJ2-5,-,16,TRBV11-2,CASSFLPGDSRETQYF,TGTGCCAGCAGCTTCTTGCCGGGGGATTCTAGAGAGACCCAGTACTTC
-,TRBJ2-5,-,15,TRBV5-4,CASSWRGESQETQYF,TGTGCCAGCAGCTGGAGGGGTGAAAGCCAAGAGACCCAGTACTTC
-,TRBJ2-1,-,15,TRBV7-7,CASSPGWGSYNEQFF,TGTGCCAGCAGCCCGGGGTGGGGCTCCTACAATGAGCAGTTCTTC
-,TRBJ2-7,-,11,TRBV20-1,CSAPTGYEQYF,TGCAGTGCTCCGACAGGCTACGAGCAGTACTTC
-,TRBJ2-3,TRBD1,17,TRBV27,CASSPHPGTGAADTQYF,TGTGCCAGCAGTCCCCACCCCGGGACAGGGGCGGCAGATACGCAGTATTTT
-,TRBJ2-4,-,16,TRBV7-2,CASSPEQGFVKNIQYF,TGTGCCAGCAGTCCCGAGCAGGGGTTCGTCAAAAACATTCAGTACTTC
-,TRBJ1-5,TRBD1,16,TRBV6-2/TRBV6-3,CASSYLRTGEGQPQHF,TGTGCCAGCAGTTACCTCCGGACAGGGGAGGGTCAGCCCCAGCATTTT
-,TRBJ1-5,TRBD1,14,TRBV18,CASSPDRGNQPQHF,TGTGCCAGCTCACCGGACAGGGGCAATCAGCCCCAGCATTTT
once,TRBJ2-7,-,13,TRBV19,CASSSTRLGEQYF,TGTGCCAGTAGTAGCACGAGGTTGGGCGAGCAGTACTTC
-,TRBJ2-5,TRBD2,16,TRBV7-3,CASSLTGLAYQETQYF,TGTGCCAGCAGCTTAACGGGACTAGCTTACCAAGAGACCCAGTACTTC
few,TRBJ2-1,-,16,TRBV6-2/TRBV6-3,CASSQLLLVRRNEQFF,TGTGCCAGCAGTCAGTTACTACTAGTTCGGCGCAATGAGCAGTTCTTC
-,TRBJ1-2,-,16,TRBV27,CASSLSIQSTTGGYTF,TGTGCCAGCAGTTTATCGATACAGTCCACCACCGGTGGCTACACCTTC
-,TRBJ2-1,TRBD2,15,TRBV7-2,CASSFSGMANNEQFF,TGTGCCAGCAGCTTTAGCGGGATGGCGAACAATGAGCAGTTCTTC
-,TRBJ1-1,-,12,TRBV3-1/TRBV3-2,CASSLMNTEAFF,TGTGCCAGCAGCCTAATGAACACTGAAGCTTTCTTT
-,TRBJ2-3,-,14,TRBV7-8,CASSSRVRTDTQYF,TGTGCCAGCAGCAGCCGAGTGCGAACAGATACGCAGTATTTT
-,TRBJ2-1,TRBD2,15,TRBV28,CAIEGGASGINEQFF,TGTGCCATCGAGGGCGGGGCTAGCGGGATAAATGAGCAGTTCTTC
-,TRBJ1-1,TRBD1,15,TRBV6-5,CASSYSSGGNTEAFF,TGTGCCAGCAGTTACTCATCAGGGGGGAACACTGAAGCTTTCTTT
few,TRBJ2-5,-,11,TRBV2,CASSQKETQYF,TGTGCCAGCAGTCAAAAAGAGACCCAGTACTTC
-,TRBJ1-5,-,17,TRBV21-1,CASSKDGTRSSNQPQHF,TGTGCCAGCAGCAAAGACGGGACACGATCCAGCAATCAGCCCCAGCATTTT
few,TRBJ2-2,TRBD2,15,TRBV5-4,CASSSGLARGGELFF,TGTGCCAGCAGCTCGGGACTAGCGAGGGGCGGGGAGCTGTTTTTT
-,TRBJ2-3,TRBD2,15,TRBV7-9,CASSLPSGRKDTQYF,TGTGCCAGCAGCTTACCTAGCGGGAGGAAGGATACGCAGTATTTT
-,TRBJ1-4,TRBD1,14,TRBV25-1,CASSKNRGDEKLFF,TGTGCCAGCAGTAAGAACAGGGGCGATGAAAAACTGTTTTTT
-,TRBJ2-3,-,13,TRBV24-1,CATSDPSTDTQYF,TGTGCCACCAGTGACCCATCCACAGATACGCAGTATTTT
once,TRBJ1-6,-,16,TRBV5-5,CASSLMTQANNSPLHF,TGTGCCAGCAGCTTGATGACACAGGCAAATAATTCACCCCTCCACTTT
-,TRBJ2-3,TRBD2,16,TRBV10-1,CASRGGVSGRTDTQYF,TGCGCCAGCAGGGGGGGGGTTAGCGGGAGGACAGATACGCAGTATTTT
-,TRBJ1-2,-,14,TRBV5-1,CAGSKTGETGGYTF,TGCGCCGGAAGCAAAACCGGGGAAACGGGTGGCTACACCTTC
-,TRBJ2-7,TRBD1,16,TRBV19,CASSKPLGQGYYEQYF,TGTGCCAGTAGCAAACCTCTTGGACAGGGATATTACGAGCAGTACTTC
once,TRBJ2-3,-,15,TRBV11-3,CASSLEGTSTDTQYF,TGTGCCAGCAGCTTAGAGGGGACTAGCACAGATACGCAGTATTTT
-,TRBJ2-5,TRBD2,16,TRBV19,CASSQTPGRGLETQYF,TGTGCCAGTAGTCAAACCCCGGGGCGGGGGTTGGAGACCCAGTACTTC
-,TRBJ2-1,-,13,TRBV6-5,CASSRTITDEQFF,TGTGCCAGCAGTCGAACTATTACGGATGAGCAGTTCTTC
-,TRBJ1-2,-,12,TRBV30,CAWSVSSYGYTF,TGTGCCTGGAGTGTTTCCAGTTATGGCTACACCTTC
-,TRBJ2-3,-,15,TRBV24-1,CATSDKGLSTDTQYF,TGTGCCACCAGTGACAAGGGACTTTCCACAGATACGCAGTATTTT